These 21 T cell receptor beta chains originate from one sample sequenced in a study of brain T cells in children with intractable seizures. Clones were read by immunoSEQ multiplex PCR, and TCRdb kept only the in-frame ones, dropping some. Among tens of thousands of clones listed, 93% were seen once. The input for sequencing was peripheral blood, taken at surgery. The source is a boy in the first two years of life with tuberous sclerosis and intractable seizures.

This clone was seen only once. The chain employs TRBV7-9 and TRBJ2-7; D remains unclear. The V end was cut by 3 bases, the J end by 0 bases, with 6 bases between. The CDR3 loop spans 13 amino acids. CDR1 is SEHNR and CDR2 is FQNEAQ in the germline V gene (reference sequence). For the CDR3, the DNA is TGTGCCAGCAGCTTGTCGGGCTCCTACGAGCAGTACTTC. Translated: CASSLSGSYEQYF.

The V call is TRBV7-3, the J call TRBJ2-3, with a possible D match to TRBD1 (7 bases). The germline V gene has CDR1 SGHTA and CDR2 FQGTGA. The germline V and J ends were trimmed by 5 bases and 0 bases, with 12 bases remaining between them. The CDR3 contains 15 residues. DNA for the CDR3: TGTGCCAGCAGCAGACAGGGACTTAGCACAGATACGCAGTATTTT. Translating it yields CASSRQGLSTDTQYF.

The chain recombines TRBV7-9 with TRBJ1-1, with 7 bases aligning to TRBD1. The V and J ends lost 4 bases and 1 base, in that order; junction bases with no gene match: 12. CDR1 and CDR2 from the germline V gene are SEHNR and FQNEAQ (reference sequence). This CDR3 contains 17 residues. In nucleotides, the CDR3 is TGTGCCAGCAGCTCGGCCGACAGGGTTTATTCGAACACTGAAGCTTTCTTT. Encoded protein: CASSSADRVYSNTEAFF.

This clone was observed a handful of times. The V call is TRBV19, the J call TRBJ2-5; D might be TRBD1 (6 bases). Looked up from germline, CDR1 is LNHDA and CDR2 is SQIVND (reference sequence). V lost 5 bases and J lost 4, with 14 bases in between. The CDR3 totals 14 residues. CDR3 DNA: TGTGCCAGTAGTCACCAGACAGGAGCAGAGACCCAGTACTTC. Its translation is CASSHQTGAETQYF.

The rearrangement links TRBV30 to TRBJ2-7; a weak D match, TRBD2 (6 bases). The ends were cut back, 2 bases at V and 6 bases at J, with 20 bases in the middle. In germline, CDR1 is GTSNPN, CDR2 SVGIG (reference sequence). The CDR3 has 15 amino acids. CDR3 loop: CAWSRLWRGASEQYF. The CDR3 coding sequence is TGTGCCTGGAGTAGATTATGGCGGGGTGCCTCCGAGCAGTACTTC.

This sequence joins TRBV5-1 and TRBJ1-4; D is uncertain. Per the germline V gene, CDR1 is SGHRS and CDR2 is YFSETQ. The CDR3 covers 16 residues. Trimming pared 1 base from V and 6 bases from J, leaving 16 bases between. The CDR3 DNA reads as TGCGCCAGCAGCTTGTTGAGTCCCCCGGTGGATGAAAAACTGTTTTTT. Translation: CASSLLSPPVDEKLFF.

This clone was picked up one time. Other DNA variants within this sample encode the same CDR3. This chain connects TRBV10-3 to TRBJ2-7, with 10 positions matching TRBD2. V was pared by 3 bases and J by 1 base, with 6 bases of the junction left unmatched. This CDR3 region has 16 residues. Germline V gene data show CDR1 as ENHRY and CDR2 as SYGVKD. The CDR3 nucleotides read TGTGCCATCAGTGATTATTCTAGCGGGAGTTCCTACGAGCAGTACTTC. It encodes CAISDYSSGSSYEQYF.

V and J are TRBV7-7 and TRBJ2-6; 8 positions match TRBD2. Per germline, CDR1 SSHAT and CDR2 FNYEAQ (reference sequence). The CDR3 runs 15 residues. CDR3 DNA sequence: TGTGCTAGCGGCCCGGGAGGGGCTGGGGCCAACGTCCTGACTTTC. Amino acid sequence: CASGPGGAGANVLTF.

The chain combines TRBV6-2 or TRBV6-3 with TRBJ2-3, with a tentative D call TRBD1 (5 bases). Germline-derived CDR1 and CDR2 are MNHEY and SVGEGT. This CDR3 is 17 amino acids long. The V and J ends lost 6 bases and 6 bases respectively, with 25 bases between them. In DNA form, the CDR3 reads TGTGCCAGCAGCCCGCCTAATAAACAGGCTTCCACGGATACGCAGTATTTT. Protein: CASSPPNKQASTDTQYF.

The CDR3 DNA follows: TGTGCCAGCAGTTACTCCGGGCCCAGGTTGAACACTGAAGCTTTCTTT. Translated, it gives CASSYSGPRLNTEAFF. The genes are TRBV6-6 and TRBJ1-1; no reliable D call. Trimming took 0 bases from V and 0 from J, leaving 11 bases between them. Germline CDR1 reads MNHNY; CDR2 reads SVGAGI (reference sequence). The CDR3 extends over 16 amino acids.

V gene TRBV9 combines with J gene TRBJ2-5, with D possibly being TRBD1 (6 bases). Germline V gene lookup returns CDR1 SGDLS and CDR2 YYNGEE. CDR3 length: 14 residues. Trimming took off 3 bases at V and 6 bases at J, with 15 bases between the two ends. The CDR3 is CASSGAQGRKTQYF. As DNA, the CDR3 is TGTGCCAGCAGCGGCGCACAGGGAAGGAAGACCCAGTACTTC.

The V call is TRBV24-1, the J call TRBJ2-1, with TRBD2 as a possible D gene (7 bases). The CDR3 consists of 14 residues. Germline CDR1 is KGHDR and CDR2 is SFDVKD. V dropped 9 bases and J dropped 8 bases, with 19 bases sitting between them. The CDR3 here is CATRGDRGRDEQFF. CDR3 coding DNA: TGTGCCACCCGAGGGGATAGGGGGAGGGATGAGCAGTTCTTC.

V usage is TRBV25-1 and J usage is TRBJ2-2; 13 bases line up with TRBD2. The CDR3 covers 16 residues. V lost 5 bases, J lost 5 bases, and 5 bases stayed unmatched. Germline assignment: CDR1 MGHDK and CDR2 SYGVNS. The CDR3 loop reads CASSTWTSGRTGELFF. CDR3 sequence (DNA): TGTGCCAGCAGTACATGGACTAGCGGGAGAACCGGGGAGCTGTTTTTT.

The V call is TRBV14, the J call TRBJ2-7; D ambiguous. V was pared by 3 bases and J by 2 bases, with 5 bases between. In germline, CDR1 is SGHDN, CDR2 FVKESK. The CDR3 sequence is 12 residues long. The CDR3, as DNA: TGTGCCAGCAGCCATACCACCTACGAGCAGTACTTC. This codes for CASSHTTYEQYF.

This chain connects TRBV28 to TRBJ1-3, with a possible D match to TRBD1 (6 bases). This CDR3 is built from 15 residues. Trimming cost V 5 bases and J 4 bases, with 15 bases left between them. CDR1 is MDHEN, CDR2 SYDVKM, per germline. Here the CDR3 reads CASSPQQGTGNTIYF. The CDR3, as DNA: TGTGCCAGCAGTCCACAACAGGGTACCGGAAACACCATATATTTT.

The chain's CDR3 is CASSLGTGSAEAFF. The DNA for the CDR3 is TGTGCCAGCTCCCTCGGGACAGGGAGCGCTGAAGCTTTCTTT. The V gene is TRBV18, the J gene TRBJ1-1; 9 positions agree with TRBD1. The CDR3 has 14 residues. Trimming cost V 6 bases and J 6 bases; bases outside gene matches: 8. The germline V gene encodes CDR1 KGHSH and CDR2 LQKENI.

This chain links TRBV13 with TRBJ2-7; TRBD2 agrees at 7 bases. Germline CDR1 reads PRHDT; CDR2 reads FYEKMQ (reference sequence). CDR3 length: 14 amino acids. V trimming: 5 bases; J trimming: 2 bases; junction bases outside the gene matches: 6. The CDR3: CASSERDLTYEQYF. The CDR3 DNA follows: TGTGCCAGCAGCGAGCGGGACCTCACCTACGAGCAGTACTTC.

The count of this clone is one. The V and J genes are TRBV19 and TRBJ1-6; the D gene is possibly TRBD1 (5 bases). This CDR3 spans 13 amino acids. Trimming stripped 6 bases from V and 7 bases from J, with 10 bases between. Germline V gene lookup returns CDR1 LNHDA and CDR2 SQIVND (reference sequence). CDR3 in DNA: TGTGCCAGTAGCGCGGGGCCAAATTCACCCCTCCACTTT. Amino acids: CASSAGPNSPLHF.

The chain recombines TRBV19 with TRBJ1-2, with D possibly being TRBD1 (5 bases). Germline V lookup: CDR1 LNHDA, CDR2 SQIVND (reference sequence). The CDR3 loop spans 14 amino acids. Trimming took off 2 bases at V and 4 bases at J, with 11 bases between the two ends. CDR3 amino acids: CASSIRNGAYGYTF. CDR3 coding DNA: TGTGCCAGTAGTATACGGAACGGGGCCTATGGCTACACCTTC. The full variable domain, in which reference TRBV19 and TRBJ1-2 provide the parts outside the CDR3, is DGGITQSPKYLFRKEGQNVTLSCEQNLNHDAMYWYRQDPGQGLRLIYYSQIVNDFQKGDIAEGYSVSREKKESFPLTVTSAQKNPTAFYLCASSIRNGAYGYTFGSGTRLTVV.

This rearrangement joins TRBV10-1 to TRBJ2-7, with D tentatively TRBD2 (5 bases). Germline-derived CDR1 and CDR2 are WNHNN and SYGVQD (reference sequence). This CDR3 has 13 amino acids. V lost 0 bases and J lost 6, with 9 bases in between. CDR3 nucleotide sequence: TGCGCCAGCAGTGAGTCGATCGCGGGCGAGCAGTACTTC. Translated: CASSESIAGEQYF.

CDR3 amino acids: CASSQEVQGPLTF. CDR3 coding DNA: TGCGCCAGCAGCCAAGAGGTACAGGGGCCCTTAACCTTC. The chain combines TRBV4-1 with TRBJ1-2; 7 nucleotides agree with TRBD1. V shed 0 bases, J shed 14 bases, and the junction held 9 bases outside the gene matches. The CDR3 has 13 residues. Germline-derived CDR1 and CDR2 are MGHRA and YSYEKL.